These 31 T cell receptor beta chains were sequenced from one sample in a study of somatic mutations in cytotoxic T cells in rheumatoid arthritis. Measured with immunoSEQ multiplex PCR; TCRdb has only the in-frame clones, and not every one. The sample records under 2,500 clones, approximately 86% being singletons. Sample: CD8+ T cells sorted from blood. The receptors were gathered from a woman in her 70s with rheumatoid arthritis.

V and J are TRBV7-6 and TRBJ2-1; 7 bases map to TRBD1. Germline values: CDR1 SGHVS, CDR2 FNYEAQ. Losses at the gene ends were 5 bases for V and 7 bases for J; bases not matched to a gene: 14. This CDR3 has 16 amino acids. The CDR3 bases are TGTGCCAGCAGCACCCGGGACAGTAATCCGCTTAATGAGCAGTTCTTC. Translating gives CASSTRDSNPLNEQFF.

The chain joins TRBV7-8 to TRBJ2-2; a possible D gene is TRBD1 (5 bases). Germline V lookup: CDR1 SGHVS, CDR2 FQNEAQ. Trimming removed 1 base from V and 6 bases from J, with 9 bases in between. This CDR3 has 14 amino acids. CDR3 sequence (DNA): TGTGCCAGCAGCTTAGTTGGGGCCGCCGGGGAGCTGTTTTTT. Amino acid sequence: CASSLVGAAGELFF.

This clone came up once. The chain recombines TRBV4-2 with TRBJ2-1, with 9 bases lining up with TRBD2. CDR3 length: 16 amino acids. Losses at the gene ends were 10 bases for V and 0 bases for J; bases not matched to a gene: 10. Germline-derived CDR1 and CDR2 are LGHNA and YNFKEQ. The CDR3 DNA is TGTGCCACCCAAGGACTAGCGCGTAGCTCCTACAATGAGCAGTTCTTC. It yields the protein CATQGLARSSYNEQFF.

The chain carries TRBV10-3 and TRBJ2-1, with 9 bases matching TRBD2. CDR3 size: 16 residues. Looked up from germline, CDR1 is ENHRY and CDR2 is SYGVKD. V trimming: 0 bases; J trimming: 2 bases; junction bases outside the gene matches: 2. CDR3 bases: TGTGCCATCAGTGAGTCGGGCGGGAGGGCCTACAATGAGCAGTTCTTC. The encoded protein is CAISESGGRAYNEQFF.

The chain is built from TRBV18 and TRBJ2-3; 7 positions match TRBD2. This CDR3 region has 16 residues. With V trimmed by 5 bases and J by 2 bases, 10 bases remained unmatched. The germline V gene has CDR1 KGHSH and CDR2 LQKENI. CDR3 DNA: TGTGCCAGCTCATCCAGGACTAGGACCTACACAGATACGCAGTATTTT. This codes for CASSSRTRTYTDTQYF.

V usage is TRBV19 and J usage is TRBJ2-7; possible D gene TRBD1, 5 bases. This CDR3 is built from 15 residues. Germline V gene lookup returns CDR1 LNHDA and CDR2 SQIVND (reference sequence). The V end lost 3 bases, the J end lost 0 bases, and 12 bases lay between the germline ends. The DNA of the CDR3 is TGTGCCAGTAGTATCCGACAGTCGAGCTCCTACGAGCAGTACTTC. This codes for CASSIRQSSSYEQYF.

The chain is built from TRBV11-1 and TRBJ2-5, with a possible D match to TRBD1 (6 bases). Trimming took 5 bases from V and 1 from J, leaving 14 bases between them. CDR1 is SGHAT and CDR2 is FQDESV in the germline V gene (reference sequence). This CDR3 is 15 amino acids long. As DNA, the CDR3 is TGTGCCAGCAGCCGGAGACAGACAGGCCAAGAGACCCAGTACTTC. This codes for CASSRRQTGQETQYF.

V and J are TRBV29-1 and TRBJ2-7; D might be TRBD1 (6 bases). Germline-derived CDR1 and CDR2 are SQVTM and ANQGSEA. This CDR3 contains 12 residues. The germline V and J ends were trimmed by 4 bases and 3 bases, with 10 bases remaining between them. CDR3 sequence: CSVAEQGYEQYF. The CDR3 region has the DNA TGCAGCGTTGCCGAACAGGGCTACGAGCAGTACTTC.

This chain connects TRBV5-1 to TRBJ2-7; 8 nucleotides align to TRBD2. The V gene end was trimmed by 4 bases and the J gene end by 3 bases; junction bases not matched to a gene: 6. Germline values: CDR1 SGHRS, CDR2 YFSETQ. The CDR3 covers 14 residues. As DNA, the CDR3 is TGCGCCAGCAGCATAAAGCGGGAGTACTACGAGCAGTACTTC. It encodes CASSIKREYYEQYF.

CDR3 protein: CASSSAGTYNEQFF. CDR3 in DNA: TGTGCCAGCAGTTCGGCGGGGACCTACAATGAGCAGTTCTTC. The V call is TRBV28, the J call TRBJ2-1; D might be TRBD2 (6 bases). The CDR3 has 14 residues. V was clipped by 4 bases and J by 2 bases, with 9 bases between them. CDR1 and CDR2 (germline): MDHEN, SYDVKM.

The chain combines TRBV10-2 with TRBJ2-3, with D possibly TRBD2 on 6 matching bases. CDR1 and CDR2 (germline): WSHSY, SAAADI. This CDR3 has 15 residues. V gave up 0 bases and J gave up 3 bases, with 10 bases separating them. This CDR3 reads CASSESVRGTDTQYF. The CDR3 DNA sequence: TGCGCCAGCAGTGAGTCCGTGCGGGGAACAGATACGCAGTATTTT.

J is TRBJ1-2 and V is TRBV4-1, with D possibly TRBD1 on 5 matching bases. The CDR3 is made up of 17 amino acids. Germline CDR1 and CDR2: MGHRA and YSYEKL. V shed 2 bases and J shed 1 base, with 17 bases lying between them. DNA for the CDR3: TGCGCCAGCAGCCAAAGTCCCCCAGGGCCTTTTAACTATGGCTACACCTTC. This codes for CASSQSPPGPFNYGYTF.

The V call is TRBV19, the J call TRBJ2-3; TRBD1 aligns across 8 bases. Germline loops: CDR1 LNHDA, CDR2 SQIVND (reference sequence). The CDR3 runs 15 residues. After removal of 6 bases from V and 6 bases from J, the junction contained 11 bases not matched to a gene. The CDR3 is CASSPLDREVDTQYF. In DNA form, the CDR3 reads TGTGCCAGTAGCCCCTTGGACAGGGAGGTTGATACGCAGTATTTT.

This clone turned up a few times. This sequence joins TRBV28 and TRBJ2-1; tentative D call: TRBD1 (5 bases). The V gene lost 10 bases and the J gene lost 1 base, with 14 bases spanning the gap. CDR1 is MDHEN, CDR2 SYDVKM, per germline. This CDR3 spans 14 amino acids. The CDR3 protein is CATQQERSYNEQFF. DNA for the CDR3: TGTGCCACTCAACAGGAGAGGTCCTACAATGAGCAGTTCTTC.

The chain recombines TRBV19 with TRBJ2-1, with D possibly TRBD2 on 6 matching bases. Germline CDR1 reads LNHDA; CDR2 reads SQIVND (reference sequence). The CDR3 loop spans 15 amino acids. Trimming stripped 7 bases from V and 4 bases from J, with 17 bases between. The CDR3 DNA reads TGTGCCAGTATAGAAACGGCGGGACGTTACAATGAGCAGTTCTTC. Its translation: CASIETAGRYNEQFF.

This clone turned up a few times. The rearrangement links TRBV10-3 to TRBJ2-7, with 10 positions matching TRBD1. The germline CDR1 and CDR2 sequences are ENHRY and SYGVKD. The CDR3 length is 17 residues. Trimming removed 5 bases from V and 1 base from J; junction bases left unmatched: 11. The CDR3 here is CAISPDGDRGLSYEQYF. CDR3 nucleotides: TGTGCCATCAGTCCGGACGGTGACAGGGGGCTATCCTACGAGCAGTACTTC.

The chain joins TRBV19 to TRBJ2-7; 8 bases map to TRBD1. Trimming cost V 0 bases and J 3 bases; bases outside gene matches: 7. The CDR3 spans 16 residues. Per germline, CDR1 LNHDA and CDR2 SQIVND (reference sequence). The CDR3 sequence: CASSIDGTGKFYEQYF. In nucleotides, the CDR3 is TGTGCCAGTAGTATAGATGGGACAGGAAAATTCTACGAGCAGTACTTC.

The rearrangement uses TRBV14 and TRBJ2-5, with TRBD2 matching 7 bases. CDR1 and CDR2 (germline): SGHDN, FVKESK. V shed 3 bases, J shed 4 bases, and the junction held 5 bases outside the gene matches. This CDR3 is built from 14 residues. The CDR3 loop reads CASSQRGMGETQYF. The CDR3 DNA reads TGTGCCAGCAGCCAGCGGGGGATGGGAGAGACCCAGTACTTC.

The CDR3 coding sequence is TGTGCCAGCAGCTCTGGCCTGGAGGGCTCCTACGAGCAGTACTTC. Translation gives CASSSGLEGSYEQYF. This chain uses TRBV7-2 with TRBJ2-7; a weak D match, TRBD2 (6 bases). Germline assignment: CDR1 SGHTA and CDR2 FQGNSA. V was pared by 4 bases and J by 0 bases, with 13 bases between. This CDR3 has 15 residues.

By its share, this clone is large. The CDR3 spells CASSESSDSRYEQYF. Written as DNA, the CDR3 is TGTGCCAGCAGTGAAAGTTCAGACAGCAGATACGAGCAGTACTTC. This chain connects TRBV6-1 to TRBJ2-7, with TRBD1 as a possible D gene (5 bases). The germline V gene has CDR1 MNHNS and CDR2 SASEGT. Trimming stripped 2 bases from V and 4 bases from J, with 15 bases between. The CDR3 runs to 15 residues.

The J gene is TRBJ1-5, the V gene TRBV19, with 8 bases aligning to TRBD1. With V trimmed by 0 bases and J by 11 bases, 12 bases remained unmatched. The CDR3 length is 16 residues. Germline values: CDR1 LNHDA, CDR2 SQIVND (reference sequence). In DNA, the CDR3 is TGTGCCAGTAGTATAGATTGGACAGGGTACCTTCAATCCCAGCATTTT. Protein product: CASSIDWTGYLQSQHF.

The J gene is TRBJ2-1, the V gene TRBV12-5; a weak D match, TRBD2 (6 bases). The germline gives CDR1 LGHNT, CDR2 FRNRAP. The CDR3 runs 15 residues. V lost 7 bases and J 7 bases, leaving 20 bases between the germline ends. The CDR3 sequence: CASAFTGTGENEQFF. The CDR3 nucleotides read TGTGCTAGTGCCTTTACCGGGACTGGGGAGAATGAGCAGTTCTTC.

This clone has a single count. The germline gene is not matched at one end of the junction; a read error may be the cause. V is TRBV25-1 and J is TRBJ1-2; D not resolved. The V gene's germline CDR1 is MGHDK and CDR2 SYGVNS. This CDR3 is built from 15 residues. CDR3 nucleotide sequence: TGTGCCAGCAGTGAATATATGGCAGAGGTATATGGCTGCACCTTC. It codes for CASSEYMAEVYGCTF.

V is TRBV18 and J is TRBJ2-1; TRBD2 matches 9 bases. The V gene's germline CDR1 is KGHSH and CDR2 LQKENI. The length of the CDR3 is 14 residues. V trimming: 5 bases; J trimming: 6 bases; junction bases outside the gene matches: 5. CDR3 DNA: TGTGCCAGCTCATCGGGACTAGCTGCCAATGAGCAGTTCTTC. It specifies CASSSGLAANEQFF.

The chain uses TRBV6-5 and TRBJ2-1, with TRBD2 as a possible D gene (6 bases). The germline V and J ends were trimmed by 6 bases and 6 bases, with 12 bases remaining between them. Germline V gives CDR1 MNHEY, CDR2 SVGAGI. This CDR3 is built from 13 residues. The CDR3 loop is CASSLGTGNEQFF. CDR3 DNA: TGTGCCAGCAGCCTCGGGACTGGCAATGAGCAGTTCTTC.

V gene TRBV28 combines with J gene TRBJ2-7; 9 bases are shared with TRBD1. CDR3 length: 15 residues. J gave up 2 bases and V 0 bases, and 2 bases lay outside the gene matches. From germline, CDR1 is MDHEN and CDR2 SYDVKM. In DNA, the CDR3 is TGTGCCAGCAGTTTATGGGGACAGGGAACCTACGAGCAGTACTTC. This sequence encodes CASSLWGQGTYEQYF. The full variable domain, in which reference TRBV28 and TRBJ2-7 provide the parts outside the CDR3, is DVKVTQSSRYLVKRTGEKVFLECVQDMDHENMFWYRQDPGLGLRLIYFSYDVKMKEKGDIPEGYSVSREKKERFSLILESASTNQTSMYLCASSLWGQGTYEQYFGPGTRLTVT.

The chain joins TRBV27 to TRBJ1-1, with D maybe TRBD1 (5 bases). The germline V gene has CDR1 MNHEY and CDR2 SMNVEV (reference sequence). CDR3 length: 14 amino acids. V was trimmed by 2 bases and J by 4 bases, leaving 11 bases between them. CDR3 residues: CASSLGAPSTEAFF. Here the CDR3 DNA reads TGTGCCAGCAGTTTAGGGGCGCCGAGCACTGAAGCTTTCTTT.

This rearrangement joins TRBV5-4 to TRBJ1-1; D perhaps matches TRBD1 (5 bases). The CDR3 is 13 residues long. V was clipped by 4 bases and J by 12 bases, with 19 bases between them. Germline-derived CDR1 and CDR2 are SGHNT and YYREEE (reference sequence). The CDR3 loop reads CASSPKREGLTFF. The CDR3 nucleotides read TGTGCCAGCAGCCCGAAAAGGGAGGGGTTAACTTTCTTT.

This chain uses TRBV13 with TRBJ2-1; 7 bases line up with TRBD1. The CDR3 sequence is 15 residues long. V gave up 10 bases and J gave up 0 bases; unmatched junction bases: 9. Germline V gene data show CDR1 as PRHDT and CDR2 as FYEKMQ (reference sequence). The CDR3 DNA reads TGTGCCATCATCGGCCGGGACAGCTCCTACAATGAGCAGTTCTTC. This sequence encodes CAIIGRDSSYNEQFF.

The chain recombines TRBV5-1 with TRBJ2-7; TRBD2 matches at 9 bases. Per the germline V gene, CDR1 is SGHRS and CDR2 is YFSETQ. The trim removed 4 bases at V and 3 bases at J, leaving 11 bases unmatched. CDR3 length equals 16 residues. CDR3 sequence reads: CASSPPIAGVHYEQYF. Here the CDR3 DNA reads TGCGCCAGCAGCCCCCCAATAGCGGGAGTACACTACGAGCAGTACTTC. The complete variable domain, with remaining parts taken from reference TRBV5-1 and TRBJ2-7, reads KAGVTQTPRYLIKTRGQQVTLSCSPISGHRSVSWYQQTPGQGLQFLFEYFSETQRNKGNFPGRFSGRQFSNSRSEMNVSTLELGDSALYLCASSPPIAGVHYEQYFGPGTRLTVT.

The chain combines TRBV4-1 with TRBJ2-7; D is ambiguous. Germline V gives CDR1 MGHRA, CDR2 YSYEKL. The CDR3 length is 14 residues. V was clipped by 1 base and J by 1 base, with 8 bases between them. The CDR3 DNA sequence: TGCGCCAGCAGCCAAGGGGCCAAATCCTACGAGCAGTACTTC. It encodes CASSQGAKSYEQYF.